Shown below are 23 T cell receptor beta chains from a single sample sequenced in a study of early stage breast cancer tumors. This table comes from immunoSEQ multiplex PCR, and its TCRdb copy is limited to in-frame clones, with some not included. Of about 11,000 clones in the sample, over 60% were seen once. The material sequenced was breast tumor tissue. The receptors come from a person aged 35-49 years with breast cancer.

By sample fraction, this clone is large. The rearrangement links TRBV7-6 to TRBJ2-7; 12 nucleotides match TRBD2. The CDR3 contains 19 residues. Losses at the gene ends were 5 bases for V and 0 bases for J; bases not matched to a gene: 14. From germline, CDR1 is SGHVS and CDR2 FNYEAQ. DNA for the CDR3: TGTGCCAGCAGCCTCACAGGGACCGGGACTAGCGGGCCCTCCTACGAGCAGTACTTC. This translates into CASSLTGTGTSGPSYEQYF.

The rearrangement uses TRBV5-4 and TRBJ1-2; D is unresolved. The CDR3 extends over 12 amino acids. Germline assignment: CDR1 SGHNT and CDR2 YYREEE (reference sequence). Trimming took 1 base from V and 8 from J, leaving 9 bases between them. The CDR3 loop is CASSLPRAGYTF. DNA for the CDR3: TGTGCCAGCAGCTTGCCCCGAGCCGGCTACACCTTC.

The DNA of the CDR3 is TGTGCCAGTAGTCTTGGGGGGGGCTCCTACGAGCAGTACTTC. It yields the protein CASSLGGGSYEQYF. V is TRBV19 and J is TRBJ2-7; the match to TRBD2 covers 7 bases. The CDR3 consists of 14 residues. V lost 5 bases and J lost 0; bases outside the gene matches: 4. CDR1 LNHDA and CDR2 SQIVND come from the germline V gene (reference sequence).

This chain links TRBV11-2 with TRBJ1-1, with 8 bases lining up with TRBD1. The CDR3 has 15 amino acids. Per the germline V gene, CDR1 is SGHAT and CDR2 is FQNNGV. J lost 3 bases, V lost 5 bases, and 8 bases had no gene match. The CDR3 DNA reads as TGTGCCAGCAGCCAGACAGGGGATCCCTACACTGAAGCTTTCTTT. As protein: CASSQTGDPYTEAFF. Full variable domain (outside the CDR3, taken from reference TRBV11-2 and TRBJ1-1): EAGVAQSPRYKIIEKRQSVAFWCNPISGHATLYWYQQILGQGPKLLIQFQNNGVVDDSQLPKDRFSAERLKGVDSTLKIQPAKLEDSAVYLCASSQTGDPYTEAFFGQGTRLTVV.

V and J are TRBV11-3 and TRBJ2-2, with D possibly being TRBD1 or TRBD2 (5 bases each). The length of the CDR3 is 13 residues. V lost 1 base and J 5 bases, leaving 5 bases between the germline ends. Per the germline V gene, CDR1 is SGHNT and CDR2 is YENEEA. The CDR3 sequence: CASSLGGTGELFF. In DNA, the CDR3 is TGTGCCAGCAGCTTAGGGGGGACCGGGGAGCTGTTTTTT.

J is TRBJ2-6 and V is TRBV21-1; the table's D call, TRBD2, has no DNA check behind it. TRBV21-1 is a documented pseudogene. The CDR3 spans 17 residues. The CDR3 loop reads CASSKEIYFSGANVLTF. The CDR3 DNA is TGTGCCAGCAGCAAAGAAATTTATTTTTCTGGGGCCAACGTCCTGACTTTC.

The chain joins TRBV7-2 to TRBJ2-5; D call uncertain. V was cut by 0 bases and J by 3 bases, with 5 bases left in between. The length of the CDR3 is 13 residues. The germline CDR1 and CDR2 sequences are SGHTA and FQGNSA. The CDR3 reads CASSLARKETQYF. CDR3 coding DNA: TGTGCCAGCAGCTTAGCGCGGAAAGAGACCCAGTACTTC.

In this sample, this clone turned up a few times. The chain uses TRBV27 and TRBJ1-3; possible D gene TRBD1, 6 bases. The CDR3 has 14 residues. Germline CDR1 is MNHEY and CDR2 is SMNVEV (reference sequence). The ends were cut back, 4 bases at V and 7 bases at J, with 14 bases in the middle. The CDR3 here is CASSSQGVGNTIYF. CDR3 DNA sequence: TGTGCCAGCAGTTCACAGGGTGTAGGGAACACCATATATTTT.

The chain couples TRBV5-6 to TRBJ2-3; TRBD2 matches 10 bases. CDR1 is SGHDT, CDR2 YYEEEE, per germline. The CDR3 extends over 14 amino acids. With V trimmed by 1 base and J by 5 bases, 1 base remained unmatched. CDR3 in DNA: TGTGCCAGCAGCTTGACTAGCGGGATAGATACGCAGTATTTT. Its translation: CASSLTSGIDTQYF.

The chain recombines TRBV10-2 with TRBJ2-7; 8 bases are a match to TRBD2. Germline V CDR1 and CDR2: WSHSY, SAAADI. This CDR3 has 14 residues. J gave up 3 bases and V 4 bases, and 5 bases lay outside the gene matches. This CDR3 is CASSGAGEVYEQYF. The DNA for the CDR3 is TGCGCCAGCAGTGGAGCGGGAGAAGTCTACGAGCAGTACTTC.

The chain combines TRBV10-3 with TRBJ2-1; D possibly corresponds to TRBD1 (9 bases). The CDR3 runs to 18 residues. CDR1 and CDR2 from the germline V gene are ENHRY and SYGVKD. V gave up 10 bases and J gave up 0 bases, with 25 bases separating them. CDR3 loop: CATRPQGTGTSSYNEQFF. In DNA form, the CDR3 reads TGTGCCACCCGTCCCCAGGGGACAGGGACTAGCTCCTACAATGAGCAGTTCTTC.

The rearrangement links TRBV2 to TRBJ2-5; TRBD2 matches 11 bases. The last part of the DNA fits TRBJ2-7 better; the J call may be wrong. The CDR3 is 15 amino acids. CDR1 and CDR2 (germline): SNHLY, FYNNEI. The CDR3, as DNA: TGTGCCAGCAGAGCCGCTAGCGGGAGGATCTACGAGCAGTACTTC. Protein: CASRAASGRIYEQYF.

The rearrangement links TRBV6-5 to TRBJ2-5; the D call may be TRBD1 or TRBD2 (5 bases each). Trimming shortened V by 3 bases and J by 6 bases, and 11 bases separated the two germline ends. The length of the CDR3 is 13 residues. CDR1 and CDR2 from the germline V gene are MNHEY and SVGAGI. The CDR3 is CASSYSGTQTQYF. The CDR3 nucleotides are TGTGCCAGCAGTTATTCAGGGACCCAGACCCAGTACTTC.

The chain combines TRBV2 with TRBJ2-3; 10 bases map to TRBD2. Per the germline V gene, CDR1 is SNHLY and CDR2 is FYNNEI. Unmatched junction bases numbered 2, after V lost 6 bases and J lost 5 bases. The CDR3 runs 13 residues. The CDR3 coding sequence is TGTGCCAGCAGGGCTAGCGGGAGAGATACGCAGTATTTT. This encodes CASRASGRDTQYF. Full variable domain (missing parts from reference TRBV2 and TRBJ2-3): EPEVTQTPSHQVTQMGQEVILRCVPISNHLYFYWYRQILGQKVEFLVSFYNNEISEKSEIFDDQFSVERPDGSNFTLKIRSTKLEDSAMYFCASRASGRDTQYFGPGTRLTVL.

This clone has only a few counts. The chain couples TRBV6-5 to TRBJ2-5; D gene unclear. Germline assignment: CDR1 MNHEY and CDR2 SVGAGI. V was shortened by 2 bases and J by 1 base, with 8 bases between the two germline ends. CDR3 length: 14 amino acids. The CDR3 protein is CASSYVGTQETQYF. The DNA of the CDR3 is TGTGCCAGCAGTTACGTCGGCACCCAAGAGACCCAGTACTTC.

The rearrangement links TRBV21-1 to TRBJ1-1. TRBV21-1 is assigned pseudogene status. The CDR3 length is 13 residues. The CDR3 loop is CASSRRLNTEAFF. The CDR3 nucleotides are TGTGCCAGCAGCCGGCGGCTGAACACTGAAGCTTTCTTT.

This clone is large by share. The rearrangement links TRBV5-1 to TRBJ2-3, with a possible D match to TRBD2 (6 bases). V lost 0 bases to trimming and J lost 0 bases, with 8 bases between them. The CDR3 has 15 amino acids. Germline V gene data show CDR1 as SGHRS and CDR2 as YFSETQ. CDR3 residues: CASSLGAGSTDTQYF. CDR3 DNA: TGCGCCAGCAGCTTGGGGGCGGGGAGCACAGATACGCAGTATTTT.

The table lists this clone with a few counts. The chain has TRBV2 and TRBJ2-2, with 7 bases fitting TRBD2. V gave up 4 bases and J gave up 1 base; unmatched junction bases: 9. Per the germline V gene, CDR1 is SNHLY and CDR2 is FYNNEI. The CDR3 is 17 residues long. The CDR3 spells CASSVGGGRRNTGELFF. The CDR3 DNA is TGTGCCAGCAGTGTTGGAGGCGGGAGACGGAACACCGGGGAGCTGTTTTTT.

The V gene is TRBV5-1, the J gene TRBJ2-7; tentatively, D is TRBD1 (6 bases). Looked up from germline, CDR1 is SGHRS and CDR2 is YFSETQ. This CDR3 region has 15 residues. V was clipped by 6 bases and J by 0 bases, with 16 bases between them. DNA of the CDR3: TGCGCCAGCACTGCTCAACAGGGCTTCTCCTACGAGCAGTACTTC. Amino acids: CASTAQQGFSYEQYF.

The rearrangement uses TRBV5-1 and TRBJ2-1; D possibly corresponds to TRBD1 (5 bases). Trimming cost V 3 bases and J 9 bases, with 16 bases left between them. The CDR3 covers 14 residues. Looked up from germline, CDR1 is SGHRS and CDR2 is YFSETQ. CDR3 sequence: CASSSIQGMAEQFF. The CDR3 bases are TGCGCCAGCAGCTCGATTCAGGGTATGGCTGAGCAGTTCTTC.

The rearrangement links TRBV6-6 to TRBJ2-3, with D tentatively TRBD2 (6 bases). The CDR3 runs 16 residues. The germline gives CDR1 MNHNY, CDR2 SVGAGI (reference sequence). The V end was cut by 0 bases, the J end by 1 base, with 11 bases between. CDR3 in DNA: TGTGCCAGCAGTTACTCGATAGCGGTCGGCACAGATACGCAGTATTTT. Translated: CASSYSIAVGTDTQYF.

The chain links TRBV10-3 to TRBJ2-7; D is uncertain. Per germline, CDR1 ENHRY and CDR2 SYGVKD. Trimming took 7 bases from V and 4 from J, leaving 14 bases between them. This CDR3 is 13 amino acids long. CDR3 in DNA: TGTGCCATCACCCGGACGGATCCTTACGAGCAGTACTTC. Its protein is CAITRTDPYEQYF.

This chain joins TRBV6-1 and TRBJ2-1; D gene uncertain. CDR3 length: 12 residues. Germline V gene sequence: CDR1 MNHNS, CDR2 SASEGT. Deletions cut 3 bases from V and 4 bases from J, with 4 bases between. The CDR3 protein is CASSERYNEQFF. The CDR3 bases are TGTGCCAGCAGTGAGCGTTACAATGAGCAGTTCTTC.